The clone carrying this T cell receptor (beta chain) has more than one count but fewer than ten. The sample belongs to a study of PD-L1 blockade in urothelial cancer. On the study more broadly: Patients began atezolizumab, 1,200 mg intravenously every 3 weeks, in about 2014. Each blood sample yielded a median of 141,255 T cells.

Using immunoSEQ multiplex PCR, the repertoire was profiled, and TCRdb retains in-frame clones only, with some absent. Of approximately 46,000 clones listed, roughly four fifths are singletons. Locally advanced or metastatic urothelial carcinoma affected all patients. Germline-derived CDR1 and CDR2 are MDHEN and SYDVKM. V was cut by 3 bases and J by 11 bases, with 11 bases left in between. The CDR3 totals 11 residues. Sample: PBMCs, taken around atezolizumab (anti-PD-L1) treatment. The J gene is TRBJ2-7, the V gene TRBV28; no definite D call. This clonotype was sampled from a man aged 65-85 years with urothelial cancer. The chain's CDR3 is CASSFSGREYF. For the CDR3, the DNA is TGTGCCAGCAGTTTCTCGGGTCGGGAGTACTTC. The entire variable domain, with the rest obtained from reference TRBV28 and TRBJ2-7, is as follows: DVKVTQSSRYLVKRTGEKVFLECVQDMDHENMFWYRQDPGLGLRLIYFSYDVKMKEKGDIPEGYSVSREKKERFSLILESASTNQTSMYLCASSFSGREYFGPGTRLTVT.